What follows are 25 T cell receptor beta chains derived from one specimen sequenced in a study of T cell responses to AZD1222 COVID-19 vaccine (dated by TCRdb to the early 2020s). Receptor amplification or capture employed the immunoSEQ multiplex PCR assay. The table was pulled from immuneACCESS by TCRdb, which kept in-frame rearrangements only. Such tables lose some clones; where checked, under half of the loss comes from unresolved V genes, and the rest has no known cause. The sample has about 140,000 clones on record, roughly 92% of them singletons. The ten largest account for approximately 1.5% of the sample. The time point label here, explained by the study, means: baseline before first vaccination. The source was peripheral blood, collected on day 0 of AZD1222 vaccination. The receptors were gathered from an adult in good health.

This clone was observed a single time. The CDR3 sequence: CASSATGVNTEAFF. Here the CDR3 DNA reads TGTGCCAGCAGTGCCACAGGGGTGAACACTGAAGCTTTCTTT. This chain connects TRBV2 to TRBJ1-1; 7 nucleotides match TRBD1. This CDR3 region has 14 residues. Trimming at V came to 4 bases and at J to 0 bases, leaving 2 bases not matched to a gene. Germline CDR1 SNHLY, CDR2 FYNNEI.

In its sample, this clone was seen once. The rearrangement joins TRBV12-5 to TRBJ2-1; 10 positions match TRBD2. Germline-derived CDR1 and CDR2 are LGHNT and FRNRAP. The length of the CDR3 is 20 residues. Unmatched junction bases numbered 11, after V lost 0 bases and J lost 0 bases. CDR3 sequence: CASGLVRSSGSASSYNEQFF. CDR3 nucleotide sequence: TGTGCTAGTGGTTTGGTACGGTCTAGCGGGAGCGCGAGCTCCTACAATGAGCAGTTCTTC.

The J gene is TRBJ1-1, the V gene TRBV2; D possibly corresponds to TRBD1 (6 bases). CDR3 size: 13 residues. Germline V gene lookup returns CDR1 SNHLY and CDR2 FYNNEI. The V end was cut by 4 bases, the J end by 6 bases, with 12 bases between. CDR3 bases: TGTGCCAGCAGTGCCGAAAAGGGGGCTGAAGCTTTCTTT. Amino acid sequence: CASSAEKGAEAFF.

The chain couples TRBV6-5 to TRBJ2-3; 7 nucleotides match TRBD2. The germline V gene has CDR1 MNHEY and CDR2 SVGAGI. V shed 8 bases, J shed 6 bases, and the junction held 14 bases outside the gene matches. The CDR3 has 15 amino acids. Here the CDR3 reads CASLTRAGAHDTQYF. The CDR3 bases are TGTGCCAGCCTAACTAGGGCGGGAGCCCACGATACGCAGTATTTT.

The rearrangement joins TRBV6-5 to TRBJ1-3, with TRBD1 matching 7 bases. V dropped 6 bases and J dropped 2; count of bases not matched to a gene: 4. CDR3 length: 14 residues. Per germline, CDR1 MNHEY and CDR2 SVGAGI. CDR3 sequence: CASRAGTAGNTIYF. CDR3 DNA: TGTGCCAGCAGAGCCGGGACAGCTGGAAACACCATATATTTT.

The V gene is TRBV19, the J gene TRBJ1-1; no reliable D call. CDR3 size: 13 residues. Germline CDR1 reads LNHDA; CDR2 reads SQIVND (reference sequence). V was trimmed by 4 bases and J by 1 base, leaving 7 bases between them. The CDR3 sequence: CASSTNRNTEAFF. The CDR3 DNA follows: TGTGCCAGTAGTACGAATAGGAACACTGAAGCTTTCTTT.

The chain is built from TRBV6-5 and TRBJ1-4, with 7 bases matching TRBD1. Germline CDR1 is MNHEY and CDR2 is SVGAGI. The CDR3 is made up of 14 amino acids. After removal of 2 bases from V and 8 bases from J, the junction contained 5 bases not matched to a gene. The chain's CDR3 is CASSYGQGGEKLFF. CDR3 nucleotides: TGTGCCAGCAGTTACGGTCAGGGGGGAGAAAAACTGTTTTTT.

The rearrangement joins TRBV27 to TRBJ2-7, with 7 bases lining up with TRBD1. J gave up 4 bases and V 2 bases, and 11 bases lay outside the gene matches. The CDR3 has 16 residues. The germline V gene has CDR1 MNHEY and CDR2 SMNVEV (reference sequence). CDR3 in amino acids: CASSLRWGQRNYEQYF. The CDR3 DNA sequence: TGTGCCAGCAGTTTACGATGGGGACAGAGGAATTACGAGCAGTACTTC.

This clone was picked up one time. The genes are TRBV7-9 and TRBJ1-2; D is possibly TRBD1 (5 bases). Between the trimmed V and J ends, which lost 5 bases and 8 bases, there was a span of 21 bases. This CDR3 spans 15 amino acids. The germline V gene encodes CDR1 SEHNR and CDR2 FQNEAQ (reference sequence). The CDR3 region has the DNA TGTGCCAGCAGCCGCCGGGACGGACGGGTGAACGGCTACACCTTC. Translation: CASSRRDGRVNGYTF. The whole variable domain, remainder taken from reference TRBV7-9 and TRBJ1-2, is DTGVSQNPRHKITKRGQNVTFRCDPISEHNRLYWYRQTLGQGPEFLTYFQNEAQLEKSRLLSDRFSAERPKGSFSTLEIQRTEQGDSAMYLCASSRRDGRVNGYTFGSGTRLTVV.

The chain combines TRBV5-5 with TRBJ2-7, with D perhaps matching TRBD1 (5 bases). From germline, CDR1 is SGHKS and CDR2 YYEKEE (reference sequence). This CDR3 comprises 14 residues. Between the trimmed V and J ends, which lost 2 bases and 2 bases, there was a span of 11 bases. This CDR3 is CASSFPTDTYEQYF. The CDR3 nucleotides are TGTGCCAGCAGCTTCCCGACAGACACCTACGAGCAGTACTTC.

The gene calls are TRBV11-2 and TRBJ2-2; 9 bases map to TRBD2. V shed 3 bases and J 1 base; nucleotides not matched to a gene: 6. CDR3 size: 17 residues. Germline loops: CDR1 SGHAT, CDR2 FQNNGV. CDR3 bases: TGTGCCAGCAGCTTTCCCCTAGCGGGGAGGAACACCGGGGAGCTGTTTTTT. This sequence encodes CASSFPLAGRNTGELFF.

The CDR3 loop reads CASSLWLGGRASGSYEQFF. For the CDR3, the DNA is TGTGCCAGTAGCCTTTGGCTTGGGGGGCGGGCTAGCGGGAGTTATGAGCAGTTCTTC. The chain recombines TRBV19 with TRBJ2-1, with TRBD2 matching over 10 bases. The CDR3 sequence is 19 residues long. Germline CDR1 LNHDA, CDR2 SQIVND (reference sequence). Trimming took 6 bases from V and 8 from J; bases not matched to a gene: 22. Drawing the rest from reference TRBV19 and TRBJ2-1, the complete variable domain is DGGITQSPKYLFRKEGQNVTLSCEQNLNHDAMYWYRQDPGQGLRLIYYSQIVNDFQKGDIAEGYSVSREKKESFPLTVTSAQKNPTAFYLCASSLWLGGRASGSYEQFFGPGTRLTVL.

This clone was detected only a few times. This chain links TRBV6-2 or TRBV6-3 with TRBJ1-1, with D unclear. V was shortened by 1 base and J by 10 bases, with 7 bases between the two germline ends. The germline V gene has CDR1 MNHEY and CDR2 SVGEGT. The CDR3 is 11 residues long. The CDR3 region is CASSYFGGAFF. The CDR3 DNA reads TGTGCCAGCAGTTACTTTGGAGGAGCTTTCTTT.

This clone has just a few counts. The genes are TRBV5-6 and TRBJ1-1; TRBD1 is a possible D gene (5 bases). The CDR3 contains 13 residues. Germline assignment: CDR1 SGHDT and CDR2 YYEEEE. The germline V and J ends were trimmed by 5 bases and 4 bases, with 12 bases remaining between them. The CDR3 nucleotides are TGTGCCAGCAGAAGATGGGGGACCACTGAAGCTTTCTTT. Amino acid sequence: CASRRWGTTEAFF.

The chain joins TRBV11-2 to TRBJ1-2; D possibly corresponds to TRBD1 (6 bases). Trimming stripped 7 bases from V and 2 bases from J, with 14 bases between. The germline V gene encodes CDR1 SGHAT and CDR2 FQNNGV. This CDR3 region has 14 residues. CDR3 bases: TGTGCCAGCATTGGGTCGGGGGGCAACTATGGCTACACCTTC. Translated: CASIGSGGNYGYTF.

This chain joins TRBV2 and TRBJ1-1; D not resolved. The germline V gene encodes CDR1 SNHLY and CDR2 FYNNEI. CDR3 size: 15 residues. V lost 4 bases and J 5 bases, leaving 17 bases between the germline ends. The CDR3 loop reads CASSGNRVGETEAFF. CDR3 sequence (DNA): TGTGCCAGCAGTGGAAATCGGGTGGGTGAAACTGAAGCTTTCTTT.

The rearrangement joins TRBV5-1 to TRBJ2-1, with 9 nucleotides matching TRBD2. The CDR3 length is 15 residues. The germline V gene encodes CDR1 SGHRS and CDR2 YFSETQ. The V and J ends lost 0 bases and 7 bases, in that order; junction bases with no gene match: 5. The CDR3: CASSLELAGPNEQFF. DNA of the CDR3: TGCGCCAGCAGCTTGGAGCTAGCGGGACCTAATGAGCAGTTCTTC.

This rearrangement joins TRBV20-1 to TRBJ2-1; 9 bases align to TRBD2. CDR3 length: 15 amino acids. V lost 6 bases, J lost 4 bases, and 10 bases stayed unmatched. The germline V gene encodes CDR1 DFQATT and CDR2 SNEGSKA (reference sequence). CDR3 in amino acids: CSASLQAGGYNEQFF. For the CDR3, the DNA is TGCAGTGCGAGTCTCCAGGCGGGAGGGTACAATGAGCAGTTCTTC.

The chain employs TRBV7-2 and TRBJ1-2, with a weak D call TRBD1 (6 bases). CDR1 is SGHTA, CDR2 FQGNSA, per germline. The V gene lost 5 bases and the J gene lost 2 bases, with 18 bases spanning the gap. This CDR3 spans 16 amino acids. In DNA, the CDR3 is TGTGCCAGCAGCCTGATGCGACAGGCCCCGAACTATGGCTACACCTTC. It specifies CASSLMRQAPNYGYTF.

The J gene is TRBJ1-2, the V gene TRBV7-9; D gene unclear. With 2 bases removed from V and 2 bases from J, the gap between germline ends came to 12 bases. The CDR3 extends over 15 amino acids. Germline V gene sequence: CDR1 SEHNR, CDR2 FQNEAQ (reference sequence). Here the CDR3 DNA reads TGTGCCAGCAGCTTAATAGATCCGGAAAACTATGGCTACACCTTC. It translates to CASSLIDPENYGYTF.

The chain recombines TRBV7-3 with TRBJ1-2; 9 bases fit TRBD1. Germline CDR1 SGHTA, CDR2 FQGTGA. J lost 4 bases, V lost 3 bases, and 0 bases had no gene match. The CDR3 contains 13 residues. The CDR3 is CASSLDRGYGYTF. The CDR3 DNA follows: TGTGCCAGCAGCTTGGACAGGGGCTATGGCTACACCTTC. Filled out from reference TRBV7-3 and TRBJ1-2, the complete variable domain reads GAGVSQTPSNKVTEKGKYVELRCDPISGHTALYWYRQSLGQGPEFLIYFQGTGAADDSGLPNDRFFAVRPEGSVSTLKIQRTERGDSAVYLCASSLDRGYGYTFGSGTRLTVV.

This clone was seen once. V gene TRBV6-1 combines with J gene TRBJ1-5; 10 nucleotides match TRBD1. The CDR3 is made up of 18 amino acids. Germline V gene sequence: CDR1 MNHNS, CDR2 SASEGT. J gave up 7 bases and V 0 bases, and 12 bases lay outside the gene matches. The CDR3 here is CASSEAKTRQGANQPQHF. The CDR3 DNA sequence: TGTGCCAGCAGTGAAGCGAAAACAAGACAGGGGGCGAACCAGCCCCAGCATTTT.

The V and J genes are TRBV15 and TRBJ2-2; 10 positions agree with TRBD2. The CDR3 has 17 amino acids. Trimming removed 0 bases from V and 4 bases from J; junction bases left unmatched: 5. The germline V gene encodes CDR1 LNHNV and CDR2 YYDKDF (reference sequence). This CDR3 is CATSRDQTSGSTGELFF. The CDR3 DNA reads TGTGCCACCAGCAGAGATCAGACTAGCGGGTCCACCGGGGAGCTGTTTTTT.

This chain links TRBV19 with TRBJ2-1, with 8 bases identical to TRBD2. Germline V gene sequence: CDR1 LNHDA, CDR2 SQIVND (reference sequence). V lost 2 bases and J lost 7; bases outside the gene matches: 7. This CDR3 has 15 residues. The CDR3 DNA is TGTGCCAGTAGTATAAGAGCGGGAGTCCAAAATGAGCAGTTCTTC. Protein sequence: CASSIRAGVQNEQFF.

The CDR3 protein is CASSENLEGPTEAFF. The CDR3 DNA is TGTGCCAGCAGTGAAAATTTGGAGGGTCCCACTGAAGCTTTCTTT. The chain links TRBV6-1 to TRBJ1-1; D gene uncertain. V lost 2 bases and J lost 4, with 14 bases in between. This CDR3 comprises 15 residues. Germline V gives CDR1 MNHNS, CDR2 SASEGT.